This T cell receptor (beta chain) was retrieved from a study of molecular identifiers for immune sequencing clone quantification. Study conclusions and caveats: Jurkat TCR RNA spiked in from one cell reportedly remained identifiable amid some 950,000 naive cells.

Preparation methods for the bulk TCR libraries were those previously described, with listed TCR primers. TCRdb re-analysed the PCR reads in MiXCR, keeping a single row per CDR3 protein. The table has approximately 670,000 distinct CDR3 sequences, 15% to 20% seen once. The CDR3 runs to 15 residues. Germline loops: CDR1 MGHRA, CDR2 YSYEKL. The ends were cut back, 4 bases at V and 3 bases at J, with 16 bases in the middle. As CD8+CD4-CCR7+CD45RA+ cells, naive CD8 T cells were sorted. This clonotype was observed at least ten times. As yet, its antigen is unknown. Sequencing was done on a sample of naive CD8+ T cells from blood, with Jurkat cell RNA spiked in. Subset specified: FACS-sorted CD8+CD4-CCR7+CD45RA+ naive T cells. The chain couples TRBV4-1 to TRBJ2-7; D uncertain. This TCR derives from a human donor in good health. Some libraries in this study had Jurkat cell RNA spiked in. CDR3 DNA sequence: TGCGCCAGCAGCCCATTGGCGAACTCGGTCTACGAGCAGTACTTC. The encoded protein is CASSPLANSVYEQYF.